The sequence of this T cell receptor beta chain was determined in a study of shared clonotypes between healthy human individuals. General study findings and limits: Several donors held about 4.6% of naive CD4 clonotypes in common.

Donors comprised only Caucasian adults living in Nashville, Tennessee. CD8 memory was a combination of CD45RO+ cells and CCR7-negative CD45RA+ TemRA cells. Genomic DNA of every subset was divided equally among multiple immunoSEQ plates. Generated by immunoSEQ multiplex PCR, the TCRdb table keeps only in-frame clones and is missing some. The sample holds about 380,000 clones; about 97% are singletons and the top ten take 0.32%. A remark on this clone: Its matching antigen is unknown.

This receptor was identified in a man in his thirties or forties in good health. The source material was memory CD8+ T cells sorted from blood. Described subset: CD45RO+ cells pooled with CCR7-negative TemRA cells.

CDR3 nucleotides: TGCGCCAGCAGCTTGGTGGTAACGGGGGACTATGGCTACACCTTC. As protein: CASSLVVTGDYGYTF. This chain uses TRBV5-1 with TRBJ1-2; possibly TRBD1 for D (5 bases). This CDR3 has 15 residues. V was cut by 0 bases and J by 3 bases, with 12 bases left in between. Germline V gene lookup returns CDR1 SGHRS and CDR2 YFSETQ.